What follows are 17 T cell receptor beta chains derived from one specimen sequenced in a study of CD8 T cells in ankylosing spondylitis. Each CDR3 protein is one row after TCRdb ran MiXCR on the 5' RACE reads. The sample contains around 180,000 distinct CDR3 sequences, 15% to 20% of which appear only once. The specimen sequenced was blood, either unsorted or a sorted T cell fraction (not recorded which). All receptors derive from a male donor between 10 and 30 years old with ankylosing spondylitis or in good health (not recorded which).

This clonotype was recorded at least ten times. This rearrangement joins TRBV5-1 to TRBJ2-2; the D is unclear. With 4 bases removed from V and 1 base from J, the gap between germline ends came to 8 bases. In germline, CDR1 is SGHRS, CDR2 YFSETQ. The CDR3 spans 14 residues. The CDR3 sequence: CASSQEQNTGELFF. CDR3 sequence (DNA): TGCGCCAGCAGCCAAGAGCAGAACACCGGGGAGCTGTTTTTT.

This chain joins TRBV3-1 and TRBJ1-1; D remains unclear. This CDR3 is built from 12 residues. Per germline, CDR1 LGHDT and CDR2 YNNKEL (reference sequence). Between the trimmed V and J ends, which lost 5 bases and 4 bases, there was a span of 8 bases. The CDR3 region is CASSVRRTEAFF. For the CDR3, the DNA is TGTGCCAGCAGCGTCCGACGCACTGAAGCTTTCTTT.

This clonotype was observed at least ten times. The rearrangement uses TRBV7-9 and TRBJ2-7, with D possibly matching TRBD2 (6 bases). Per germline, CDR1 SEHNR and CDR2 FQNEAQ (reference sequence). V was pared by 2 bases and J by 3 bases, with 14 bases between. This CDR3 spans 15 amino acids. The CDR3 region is CASSLMRGLDYEQYF. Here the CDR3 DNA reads TGTGCCAGCAGCTTAATGCGGGGACTGGACTACGAGCAGTACTTC.

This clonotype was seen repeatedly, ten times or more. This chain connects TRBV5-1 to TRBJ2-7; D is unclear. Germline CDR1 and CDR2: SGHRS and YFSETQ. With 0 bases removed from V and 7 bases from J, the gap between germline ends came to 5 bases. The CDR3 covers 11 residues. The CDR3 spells CASSLEDEQYF. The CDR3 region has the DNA TGCGCCAGCAGCTTGGAAGATGAGCAGTACTTC.

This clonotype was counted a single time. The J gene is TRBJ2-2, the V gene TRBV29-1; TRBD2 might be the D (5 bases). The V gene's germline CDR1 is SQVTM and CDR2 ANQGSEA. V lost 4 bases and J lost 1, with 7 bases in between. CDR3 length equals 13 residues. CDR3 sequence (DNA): TGCAGCGTTGCCGGGAAGAACACCGGGGAGCTGTTTTTT. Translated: CSVAGKNTGELFF.

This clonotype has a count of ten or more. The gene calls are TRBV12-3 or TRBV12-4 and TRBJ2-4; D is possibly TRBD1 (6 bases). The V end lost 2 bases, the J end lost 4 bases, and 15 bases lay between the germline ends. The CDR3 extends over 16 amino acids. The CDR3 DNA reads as TGTGCCAGCAGTTTATCGGACTTGGGGACAAAAAACATTCAGTACTTC. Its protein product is CASSLSDLGTKNIQYF.

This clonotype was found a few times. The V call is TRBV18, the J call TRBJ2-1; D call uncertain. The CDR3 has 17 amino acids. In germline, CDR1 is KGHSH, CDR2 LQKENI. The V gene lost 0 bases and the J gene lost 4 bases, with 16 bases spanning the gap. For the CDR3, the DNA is TGTGCCAGCTCACCACCGGGTAGGCCAGTCTTATACAATGAGCAGTTCTTC. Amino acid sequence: CASSPPGRPVLYNEQFF.

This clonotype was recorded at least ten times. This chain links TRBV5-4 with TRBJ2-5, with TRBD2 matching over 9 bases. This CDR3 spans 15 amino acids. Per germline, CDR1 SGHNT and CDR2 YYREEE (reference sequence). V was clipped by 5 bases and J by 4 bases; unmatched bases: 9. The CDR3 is CASRPDSGRGETQYF. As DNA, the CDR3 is TGTGCCAGCAGACCCGATAGCGGGAGAGGAGAGACCCAGTACTTC.

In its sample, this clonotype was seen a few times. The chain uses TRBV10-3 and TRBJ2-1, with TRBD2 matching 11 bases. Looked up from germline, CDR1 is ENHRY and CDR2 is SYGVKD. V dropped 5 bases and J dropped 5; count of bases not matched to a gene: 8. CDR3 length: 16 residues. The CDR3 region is CAISPGLAVIDNEQFF. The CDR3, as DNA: TGTGCCATCAGTCCGGGACTAGCGGTGATCGACAATGAGCAGTTCTTC.

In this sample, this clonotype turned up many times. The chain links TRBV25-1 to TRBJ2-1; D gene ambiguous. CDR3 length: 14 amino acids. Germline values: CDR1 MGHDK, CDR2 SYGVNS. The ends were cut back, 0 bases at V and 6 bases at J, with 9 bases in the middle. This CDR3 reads CASSEYRLGNEQFF. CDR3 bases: TGTGCCAGCAGTGAATACCGGTTGGGCAATGAGCAGTTCTTC.

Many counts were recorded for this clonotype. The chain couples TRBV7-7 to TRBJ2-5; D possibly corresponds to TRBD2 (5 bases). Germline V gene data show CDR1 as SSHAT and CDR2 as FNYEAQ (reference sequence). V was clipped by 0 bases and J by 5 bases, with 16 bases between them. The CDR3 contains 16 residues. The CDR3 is CASSLAPPGGQETQYF. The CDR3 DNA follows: TGTGCCAGCAGCTTAGCTCCCCCAGGCGGGCAGGAGACCCAGTACTTC.

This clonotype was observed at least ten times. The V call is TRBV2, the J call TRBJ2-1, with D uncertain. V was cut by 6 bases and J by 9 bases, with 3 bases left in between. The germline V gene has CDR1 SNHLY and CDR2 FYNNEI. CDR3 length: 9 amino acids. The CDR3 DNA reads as TGTGCCAGCAGCTCTGAGCAGTTCTTC. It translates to CASSSEQFF.

The CDR3 sequence: CASSLVRGSGNTIYF. The DNA for the CDR3 is TGTGCCAGCAGCTTAGTCAGGGGATCTGGAAACACCATATATTTT. V is TRBV7-6 and J is TRBJ1-3; possibly TRBD1 for D (6 bases). This CDR3 has 15 residues. Germline lookup yields CDR1 SGHVS and CDR2 FNYEAQ. V shed 1 base and J shed 1 base, with 8 bases lying between them.

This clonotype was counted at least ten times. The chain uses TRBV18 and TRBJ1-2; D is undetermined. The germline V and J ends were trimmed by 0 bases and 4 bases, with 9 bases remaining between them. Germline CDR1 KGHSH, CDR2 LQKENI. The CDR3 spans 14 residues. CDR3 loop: CASSPPVQLYGYTF. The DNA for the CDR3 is TGTGCCAGCTCACCACCGGTACAGCTCTATGGCTACACCTTC.

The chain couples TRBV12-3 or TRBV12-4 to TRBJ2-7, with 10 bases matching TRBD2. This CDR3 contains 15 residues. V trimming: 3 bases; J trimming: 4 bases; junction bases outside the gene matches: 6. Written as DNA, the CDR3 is TGTGCCAGCAGTTTCTCCGGGACTAGCGTATACGAGCAGTACTTC. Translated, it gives CASSFSGTSVYEQYF.

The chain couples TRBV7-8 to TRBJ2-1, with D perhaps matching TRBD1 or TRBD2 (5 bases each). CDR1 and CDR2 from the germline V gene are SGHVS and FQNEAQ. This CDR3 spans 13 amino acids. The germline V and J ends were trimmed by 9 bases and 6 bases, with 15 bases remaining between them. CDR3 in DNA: TGTGCCAGTCACCCAATGGGGGTCAATGAGCAGTTCTTC. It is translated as CASHPMGVNEQFF.

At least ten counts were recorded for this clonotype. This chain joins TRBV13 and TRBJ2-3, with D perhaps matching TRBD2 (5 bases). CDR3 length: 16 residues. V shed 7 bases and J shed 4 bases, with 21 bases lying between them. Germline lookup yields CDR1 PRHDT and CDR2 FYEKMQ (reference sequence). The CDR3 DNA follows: TGTGCCAGCACCCCGGGAAGCCCATCGTCCCCAGATACGCAGTATTTT. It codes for CASTPGSPSSPDTQYF.